Presented here are 15 T cell receptor beta chains from one specimen sequenced in a study of cytomegalovirus exposure and HLA in healthy donors. The PCR had 60 Vbeta and 13 Jbeta primers. Using immunoSEQ multiplex PCR, the repertoire was profiled, and TCRdb retains in-frame clones only, with some absent. The table lists some 130,000 clones, about 78% of them singletons. Specimen: PBMCs. The receptor set was obtained from a human donor in good health.

This chain connects TRBV9 to TRBJ2-1, with TRBD2 identical over 12 bases. CDR1 is SGDLS and CDR2 is YYNGEE in the germline V gene. The length of the CDR3 is 15 residues. V lost 6 bases to trimming and J lost 4 bases; unmatched junction nucleotides: 5. In DNA form, the CDR3 reads TGTGCCAGCACCCGACTAGCGGGGGAGTACAATGAGCAGTTCTTC. This gives the protein CASTRLAGEYNEQFF.

The chain uses TRBV27 and TRBJ2-5, with TRBD2 as a possible D gene (6 bases). CDR1 and CDR2 from the germline V gene are MNHEY and SMNVEV (reference sequence). V lost 4 bases, J lost 11 bases, and 14 bases lay in between. There are 12 residues in the CDR3. CDR3 nucleotides: TGTGCCAGCAGTTCCCCTAGTGCGGGGCAGTACTTC. It specifies CASSSPSAGQYF.

This chain uses TRBV6-5 with TRBJ2-6; tentatively, D is TRBD2 (5 bases). Germline V CDR1 and CDR2: MNHEY, SVGAGI. V was shortened by 6 bases and J by 4 bases, with 10 bases between the two germline ends. The CDR3 has 14 residues. This chain's CDR3 is CASSRGPGANVLTF. In nucleotides, the CDR3 is TGTGCCAGCAGCCGAGGGCCGGGGGCCAACGTCCTGACTTTC.

The CDR3 sequence: CASSFYFRSGSTDTQYF. The CDR3 DNA is TGTGCCAGCAGCTTTTACTTTCGCAGCGGGAGCACAGATACGCAGTATTTT. This chain links TRBV7-2 with TRBJ2-3; D is possibly TRBD2 (6 bases). The V end lost 3 bases, the J end lost 0 bases, and 16 bases lay between the germline ends. Germline V gives CDR1 SGHTA, CDR2 FQGNSA. The CDR3 has 17 amino acids. Together with reference TRBV7-2 and TRBJ2-3, the CDR3 gives the full variable domain: GAGVSQSPSNKVTEKGKDVELRCDPISGHTALYWYRQSLGQGLEFLIYFQGNSAPDKSGLPSDRFSAERTGGSVSTLTIQRTQQEDSAVYLCASSFYFRSGSTDTQYFGPGTRLTVL.

This clone was picked up a small number of times. This chain joins TRBV19 and TRBJ1-1; TRBD1 matches 7 bases. The germline gives CDR1 LNHDA, CDR2 SQIVND (reference sequence). CDR3 size: 17 residues. Trimming removed 7 bases from V and 2 bases from J; junction bases left unmatched: 16. The CDR3 bases are TGTGCCAGTAAAACTCCGACAGGGTCGAGGCAAAACACTGAAGCTTTCTTT. Translated: CASKTPTGSRQNTEAFF.

The chain is built from TRBV13 and TRBJ2-2, with 9 bases fitting TRBD2. This CDR3 has 15 residues. The germline V gene has CDR1 PRHDT and CDR2 FYEKMQ (reference sequence). V shed 0 bases, J shed 5 bases, and the junction held 1 base outside the gene matches. CDR3 in DNA: TGTGCCAGCAGCTTAGGGCTAGCGGGGACCGGGGAGCTGTTTTTT. Translation: CASSLGLAGTGELFF.

This chain connects TRBV4-1 to TRBJ2-3; D gene ambiguous. Germline V gene sequence: CDR1 MGHRA, CDR2 YSYEKL. The CDR3 is 15 residues long. V was clipped by 1 base and J by 3 bases, with 11 bases between them. The CDR3 sequence is CASSQVGLETDTQYF. CDR3 coding DNA: TGCGCCAGCAGCCAAGTCGGCCTAGAAACAGATACGCAGTATTTT.

CDR3 sequence (DNA): TGTGCCAGCAGTGGGGACAGGGGCTGGGAGCAGTACTTC. It yields the protein CASSGDRGWEQYF. The chain couples TRBV25-1 to TRBJ2-7; 10 positions match TRBD1. This CDR3 region has 13 residues. The germline CDR1 and CDR2 sequences are MGHDK and SYGVNS. With 4 bases clipped from V and 7 bases from J, the junction kept 4 bases outside the gene matches.

V and J are TRBV4-2 and TRBJ1-2; 7 nucleotides agree with TRBD1. The CDR3 consists of 16 residues. Trimming cost V 4 bases and J 6 bases; bases outside gene matches: 14. The germline V gene encodes CDR1 LGHNA and CDR2 YNFKEQ. This CDR3 reads CASSPISTGVDHGYTF. CDR3 in DNA: TGTGCCAGCAGCCCGATAAGCACAGGGGTCGACCATGGCTACACCTTC.

A few counts support this clone. This chain connects TRBV6-4 to TRBJ2-1, with TRBD2 identical over 11 bases. Germline CDR1 reads MRHNA; CDR2 reads SNTAGT. The CDR3 has 15 residues. Trimming removed 6 bases from V and 9 bases from J; junction bases left unmatched: 10. The CDR3 sequence: CASSASGGTYAEQFF. Written as DNA, the CDR3 is TGTGCCAGCAGCGCTAGCGGGGGGACATATGCTGAGCAGTTCTTC.

This clone has a handful of counts. V gene TRBV5-1 combines with J gene TRBJ2-2; possible D gene TRBD2, 7 bases. Germline lookup yields CDR1 SGHRS and CDR2 YFSETQ. Trimming pared 0 bases from V and 6 bases from J, leaving 9 bases between. CDR3 size: 14 residues. This CDR3 reads CASSLDGGPGELFF. The CDR3 nucleotides read TGCGCCAGCAGCTTGGACGGGGGGCCCGGGGAGCTGTTTTTT.

This chain joins TRBV6-1 and TRBJ2-5, with 11 positions matching TRBD2. V dropped 1 base and J dropped 5; count of bases not matched to a gene: 6. CDR1 is MNHNS and CDR2 is SASEGT in the germline V gene. CDR3 length equals 16 residues. The CDR3 spells CASSEGVAGGSETQYF. CDR3 DNA: TGTGCCAGCAGTGAAGGGGTAGCGGGAGGGTCGGAGACCCAGTACTTC.

This sequence joins TRBV28 and TRBJ2-7, with 9 bases aligning to TRBD2. CDR1 is MDHEN and CDR2 is SYDVKM in the germline V gene. V trimming: 6 bases; J trimming: 4 bases; junction bases outside the gene matches: 19. The CDR3 extends over 18 amino acids. The CDR3 region is CASRPPRGLGSGRYEQYF. CDR3 in DNA: TGTGCCAGCAGACCTCCCCGTGGTTTGGGAAGCGGGAGGTACGAGCAGTACTTC.

The rearrangement links TRBV6-1 to TRBJ2-3; D perhaps matches TRBD1 (5 bases). The length of the CDR3 is 14 residues. Germline-derived CDR1 and CDR2 are MNHNS and SASEGT. V was cut by 7 bases and J by 4 bases, with 15 bases left in between. CDR3 DNA: TGTGCCAGCATCCGGACCTGGGGCCCAGATACGCAGTATTTT. Its protein product is CASIRTWGPDTQYF.

This sequence joins TRBV7-9 and TRBJ2-1; D is ambiguous. This CDR3 comprises 11 residues. Germline-derived CDR1 and CDR2 are SEHNR and FQNEAQ (reference sequence). V lost 2 bases and J lost 11, with 7 bases in between. CDR3 nucleotides: TGTGCCAGCAGCTTATATGGCAAGCAGTTCTTC. Amino acids: CASSLYGKQFF.